This TCR beta chain derives from a study of identical twins. Germline V gives CDR1 SEHNR, CDR2 FQNEAQ (reference sequence). Losses at the gene ends were 5 bases for V and 2 bases for J; bases not matched to a gene: 8. The CDR3 is made up of 17 amino acids. Whole-study results and caveats: Conclusions relied on cross-sectional statistical analysis, not following the same donors. Beta out-of-frame sequences showed weaker excess sharing between twins. Reduced insertions were recorded for abundant cord blood beta clonotypes, with no such pattern in memory repertoires.

In TCRdb, the 5' RACE reads were re-called with MiXCR into one record per CDR3 protein. The sample contains about 340,000 distinct CDR3 sequences, around an eighth of which appear only once. Healthy Caucasian donors formed the entire cohort. This clonotype was picked up many times. Its specificity is unknown. The sample was also reused in another study, on yellow fever vaccine responses in identical twins.

This TCR came from a woman aged 18-29 years in good health. The chain has TRBV7-9 and TRBJ2-6, with 8 bases aligning to TRBD1. The sequenced material came from CD8+ T cells sorted from blood. The CDR3 DNA reads as TGTGCCAGCAGCCCTACAGGGGGTAGTCCTGGGGCCAACGTCCTGACTTTC. Encoded protein: CASSPTGGSPGANVLTF.